The 2 T cell receptor beta chains reported below all come from one sample, sequenced in a study of T-cell memory formation after mild COVID-19 (dated by TCRdb to 2020 to 2023). Libraries were prepared through 5' RACE. Sequencing used an Illumina NovaSeq 6000. TCRdb passed the public sequencing reads through fastp at Q25 and MiXCR, retaining productive beta sequences. Here each entry gathers all rows of one CDR3 protein and keeps the most common genes and DNA. The sample table contains about 430,000 distinct CDR3 sequences; only one count was recorded for about 24% of them. Jointly, the top ten make up around 9% of the sample. The source material was PBMCs or a T cell subset sorted from them (not recorded which). The receptor source for this set is an adult woman who had mild COVID-19 (a few samples of this study predate the infection). The sample titles of this study are shuffled in the database, so cell type and time point are left out; the donor was told from shared clones.

The chain combines TRBV12-3 or TRBV12-4 with TRBJ2-7; 7 bases align to TRBD2. After removal of 2 bases from V and 2 bases from J, the junction contained 3 bases not matched to a gene. The CDR3 has 14 amino acids. CDR3 sequence reads: CASSLWGGTYEQYF. The CDR3 DNA follows: TGTGCCAGCAGTTTATGGGGGGGTACCTACGAGCAGTACTTC.

The chain employs TRBV6-2 or TRBV6-3 and TRBJ2-5, with TRBD1 matching 11 bases. Germline-derived CDR1 and CDR2 are MNHEY and SVGEGT. V was clipped by 6 bases and J by 5 bases; unmatched bases: 8. The CDR3 spans 15 residues. The DNA for the CDR3 is TGTGCCAGCAGGAGATCCGGGACAGGGGGTGAGACCCAGTACTTC. As protein: CASRRSGTGGETQYF.